The rows below give T cell receptor beta chains drawn from one sample of a study of blood T cells in healthy people across ages. TCRdb used MiXCR to reprocess the 5' RACE reads, holding one entry per CDR3 protein. Among 550,000 to 650,000 distinct CDR3 sequences listed, 25% to 35% were seen once. These data also featured in a second study, about T cells of mothers and their children.

Sequenced material: blood. Receptors originate from a boy aged 2 to 10 in good health. Each CDR3 is given with its conserved first and last residue. The order of the fields is D gene, V gene, clone size, J gene, CDR3 DNA, CDR3 protein. D genes are given only for firm matches. Size tells how often a clone was seen (once, few, many) or the class of an expanded clone, and some rows leave it out.

>.|TRBV6-2/TRBV6-3|.|TRBJ2-1
TGTGCCAGCAGTTACTTTGTGAATGAGCAGTTCTTC
CASSYFVNEQFF
>.|TRBV5-1|.|TRBJ1-6
TGCGCCAGCAGCAGGTCAAACGGGGAGACCCTCCACTTT
CASSRSNGETLHF
>.|TRBV7-2|many|TRBJ1-5
TGTGCCAGCAGCTACAGGGGCAATCAGCCCCAGCATTTT
CASSYRGNQPQHF
>TRBD1|TRBV19|few|TRBJ1-1
TGTGCCAGTAGTATGATGGCAGGGGGAAACACTGAAGCTTTCTTT
CASSMMAGGNTEAFF
>TRBD2|TRBV7-2|.|TRBJ2-3
TGTGCCAGCAGCTTGGGAGCGGGAACCCCCTATACGCAGTATTTT
CASSLGAGTPYTQYF
>.|TRBV10-3|many|TRBJ2-4
TGTGCCATCAGTGAGTCGGGAACACTAGCCAAAAACATTCAGTACTTC
CAISESGTLAKNIQYF
>.|TRBV20-1|few|TRBJ1-2
TGCAGTGCTGTGGGAGGACACCATAACTATGGCTACACCTTC
CSAVGGHHNYGYTF
>.|TRBV3-1|.|TRBJ2-3
TGTGCCAGCGCCAGGCTAGCCCAAGATACGCAGTATTTT
CASARLAQDTQYF
>.|TRBV7-9|many|TRBJ2-7
TGTGCCAGCAGAGGGTCCTACGAGCAGTACTTC
CASRGSYEQYF
>TRBD1|TRBV27|few|TRBJ2-1
TGTGCCAGCAGTTCTCTCACAACTGGACAGGGTCCCTACAATGAGCAGTTCTTC
CASSSLTTGQGPYNEQFF
>.|TRBV28|.|TRBJ2-5
TGTGCCAGCAGTTTATACTCAGTGAGAGAGACCCAGTACTTC
CASSLYSVRETQYF
>.|TRBV6-1|.|TRBJ1-1
TGTGCCAGCAGTCCCCAGGACGGGAACACTGAAGCTTTCTTT
CASSPQDGNTEAFF
>.|TRBV14|few|TRBJ2-7
TGTGCCAGCAGCCAAGATTATTACGGCGTGCAGTACTTC
CASSQDYYGVQYF
>TRBD2|TRBV11-2|.|TRBJ2-3
TGTGCCAGCAGCTTCCTGGCTAGCGGGCGGACTAGCACAGATACGCAGTATTTT
CASSFLASGRTSTDTQYF
>.|TRBV28|few|TRBJ2-5
TGTGCCAGCAGTTTATTGGGGTCCTTGGGGGCCGGGGGGGAGACCCAGTACTTC
CASSLLGSLGAGGETQYF
>.|TRBV9|.|TRBJ1-6
TGTGCCAGCAGCAACGGGAGGGACTATTCACCCCTCCACTTT
CASSNGRDYSPLHF
>.|TRBV20-1|.|TRBJ1-6
TGCAGTGCTAGTATGCAGAATTCTTCACCCCTCCACTTT
CSASMQNSSPLHF
>TRBD2|TRBV6-1|once|TRBJ2-1
TGTGCCAGCAGTGAAGGGGCACTAGCGGGGGGGAACTCCTACAATGAGCAGTTCTTC
CASSEGALAGGNSYNEQFF
>.|TRBV7-9|few|TRBJ2-5
TGTGCCAGCAGCTTAACCCAGGCGATACAAGAGACCCGGTACTTC
CASSLTQAIQETRYF
>TRBD1|TRBV30|few|TRBJ2-5
TGTGCCTGGAGTGCCGAGACAGGGGGAGAGACCCAGTACTTC
CAWSAETGGETQYF
>TRBD2|TRBV5-5|.|TRBJ2-3
TGTGCCAGCAGCCTCCAACTACTAGCGGGGGGCACAGATACGCAGTATTTT
CASSLQLLAGGTDTQYF
>TRBD2|TRBV2|few|TRBJ2-3
TGTGCCAGCAGGGCCCTAGCGGGGGGCACAGATACGCAGTATTTT
CASRALAGGTDTQYF
>TRBD2|TRBV4-1|.|TRBJ2-4
TGCGCCAGCAGCCAAGATCGGACTAGCGGGAGGGCCGTTACCAAAAACATTCAGTACTTC
CASSQDRTSGRAVTKNIQYF
>TRBD2|TRBV6-2/TRBV6-3|.|TRBJ2-3
TGTGCCAGCAGGCCCGGGACTAGCTACAACACAGATACGCAGTATTTT
CASRPGTSYNTDTQYF
>TRBD1|TRBV27|.|TRBJ2-7
TGTGCCAGCAGTTTATTGGATAAGACAGGGGTCCACGAGCAGTACTTC
CASSLLDKTGVHEQYF
>.|TRBV7-2|few|TRBJ1-6
TGTGCCAGCAGCTTTGGGCTTGTACCCCTCCACTTT
CASSFGLVPLHF
>TRBD2|TRBV7-6|few|TRBJ2-3
TGTGCCAGCAGCTTCAGGGAGGGCGTAGATACGCAGTATTTT
CASSFREGVDTQYF
>.|TRBV15|.|TRBJ2-7
TGTGCCACCAGCGGCCGAGGTAGGGGATTCTACGAGCAGTACTTC
CATSGRGRGFYEQYF
>.|TRBV14|.|TRBJ2-7
TGTGCCAGCAGCAGATTCCAGGGGTTCGAGCAGTACTTC
CASSRFQGFEQYF
>TRBD1|TRBV4-2|.|TRBJ1-1
TGTGCCAGCAGCCACGGACAGGCTGAAGCTTTCTTT
CASSHGQAEAFF
>.|TRBV7-2|.|TRBJ2-3
TGTGCCAGCAGCTTAGTCGTAAGGGGCACAGATACGCAGTATTTT
CASSLVVRGTDTQYF